This entry concerns a single T cell receptor beta chain. TRB amplification used approximately 250 ng of peripheral blood genomic DNA. TRB rearrangements were amplified by touch-down multiplex PCR with mixed TRB-A/B primers. Following a re-call of the multiplex PCR reads, TCRdb has one entry per CDR3 protein and lacks DNA. This sample's clone table lists some 5,000 distinct CDR3 sequences. The sample comes from a study of T cell clusters in autoimmune cytopenias. This sample also belongs to another study, concerning T cell repertoires in aging, cancer and after chemotherapy.

The sample consisted of peripheral blood. The receptor was isolated from a human donor in good health.

CDR3 sequence: CASSPLQDFGLNQPQHF. The genes are TRBV5-5 and TRBJ1-5; TCRdb outputs TRBD1, but without DNA this stays unchecked. CDR1 is SGHKS and CDR2 is YYEKEE in the germline V gene (reference sequence). This CDR3 comprises 17 residues.